This TCR beta chain derives from a study of technical replicates of blood from a few donors (TCRdb year 2017). Library preparation used the immunoSEQ multiplex PCR assay. TCRdb provides this immuneACCESS table in a form limited to in-frame rearrangements. Some clones are lacking; in checked studies, under half of them reflect an unresolved V gene, and why the rest are absent is not known. The sample table contains fewer than 110,000 clones; only one count was recorded for nearly 96% of them. Of the sample, approximately 0.2% falls within the top ten clones. V gives up 3 bases and J gives up 7 bases, and the segment between their germline ends measures 10 bases. From a lookup of the germline V gene, CDR1 and CDR2 are MDHEN and SYDVKM. The CDR3 covers 13 residues, taking in both the cysteine and the phenylalanine. Only the CDR3 region is kept as DNA, spanning 39 bases read in frame from base 1. On this clone: Its antigen remains undetermined. No base quality information exists; no much larger clone differs at one position.

The rearrangement combines TRBV28 with TRBJ1-5; TRBD1 is perhaps the D gene, given 5 matching bases. The TCR comes from a human donor in good health. Sequencing input: T cells isolated from PBMCs. The DNA sequence is as follows: TGTGCCAGCAGTTTCAGGGTTTTGCAGCCCCAGCATTTT. This codes for CASSFRVLQPQHF.